This entry lists 27 T cell receptor beta chains sequenced from one sample in a study of CD8 T cells in Susac syndrome. RNA was extracted with the RNeasy kit, and a quantity of 0.5 to 1 ug was reverse transcribed using random hexamers. TCRdb recomputed calls from the immunoSEQ multiplex PCR reads with MiXCR, one row per CDR3 protein. The repertoire has about 94,000 distinct CDR3 sequences, roughly 94% of them found once; the top ten carry about 0.28%. Sequencing used CD4+ T cells from PBMCs. These receptors came from a human donor with Susac syndrome.

This chain joins TRBV24-1 and TRBJ1-5; 7 bases are shared with TRBD1. The CDR3 has 14 residues. V shed 5 bases, J shed 6 bases, and the junction held 6 bases outside the gene matches. Germline values: CDR1 KGHDR, CDR2 SFDVKD. CDR3 sequence (DNA): TGTGCCACCAGTGCCACAGGGGTAGGTCAGCCCCAGCATTTT. This sequence encodes CATSATGVGQPQHF.

The chain employs TRBV3-1 and TRBJ1-5; D gene unclear. V dropped 4 bases and J dropped 7 bases, with 14 bases sitting between them. Germline CDR1 reads LGHDT; CDR2 reads YNNKEL (reference sequence). The CDR3 is 14 residues long. CDR3 sequence: CASSPRASGQPQHF. For the CDR3, the DNA is TGTGCCAGCAGCCCCCGGGCAAGTGGACAGCCCCAGCATTTT.

This chain uses TRBV27 with TRBJ1-5; no reliable D call. The germline gives CDR1 MNHEY, CDR2 SMNVEV (reference sequence). V was cut by 6 bases and J by 11 bases, with 8 bases left in between. The CDR3 length is 10 residues. In DNA form, the CDR3 reads TGTGCCAGCAGCGCGGGCGCCCAGCATTTT. Residues: CASSAGAQHF.

The table lists this clonotype with a count of one. The chain carries TRBV6-2 or TRBV6-3 and TRBJ1-5, with D tentatively TRBD1 (6 bases). Germline CDR1 reads MNHEY; CDR2 reads SVGEGT. The CDR3 totals 11 residues. Trimming shortened V by 4 bases and J by 15 bases, and 13 bases separated the two germline ends. The CDR3 DNA reads TGTGCCAGCAGTTCGGACAGATTGCGGCATTTT. It specifies CASSSDRLRHF.

The rearrangement uses TRBV7-2 and TRBJ1-6, with D possibly being TRBD1 (6 bases). The CDR3 has 15 amino acids. Trimming removed 0 bases from V and 9 bases from J, with 12 bases in between. Germline V gene sequence: CDR1 SGHTA, CDR2 FQGNSA. The CDR3, as DNA: TGTGCCAGCAGCTTAGCGGGGGCGCACTCTTCACCCCTCCACTTT. It encodes CASSLAGAHSSPLHF.

V and J are TRBV20-1 and TRBJ2-7; D gene uncertain. Trimming cost V 5 bases and J 0 bases, with 8 bases left between them. CDR3 size: 12 residues. In germline, CDR1 is DFQATT, CDR2 SNEGSKA (reference sequence). DNA of the CDR3: TGCAGTGCTTTATCCATCTCCTACGAGCAGTACTTC. Encoded protein: CSALSISYEQYF.

Here the CDR3 reads CASSVGSSTDTQYF. The CDR3 nucleotides read TGTGCCAGCAGCGTGGGCAGCAGCACAGATACGCAGTATTTT. This rearrangement joins TRBV9 to TRBJ2-3, with D unresolved. This CDR3 has 14 residues. V dropped 2 bases and J dropped 0 bases, with 7 bases sitting between them. Germline CDR1 reads SGDLS; CDR2 reads YYNGEE.

A single count supports this clonotype. The chain has TRBV29-1 and TRBJ1-2; D perhaps matches TRBD1 (5 bases). This CDR3 spans 11 amino acids. Germline V gene sequence: CDR1 SQVTM, CDR2 ANQGSEA. Trimming took 7 bases from V and 5 from J, leaving 11 bases between them. The chain's CDR3 is CSAKTAYGYTF. In nucleotides, the CDR3 is TGCAGCGCCAAGACAGCATATGGCTACACCTTC.

The chain recombines TRBV20-1 with TRBJ1-4; D is possibly TRBD1 (5 bases). Trimming cost V 3 bases and J 8 bases, with 16 bases left between them. Germline CDR1 reads DFQATT; CDR2 reads SNEGSKA (reference sequence). The CDR3 consists of 14 residues. CDR3 in DNA: TGCAGTGCTAGGCCCGGGACCGTAAAAGAAAAACTGTTTTTT. Its protein product is CSARPGTVKEKLFF.

This chain uses TRBV7-9 with TRBJ2-6; no clear D. The V end lost 2 bases, the J end lost 2 bases, and 4 bases lay between the germline ends. Germline assignment: CDR1 SEHNR and CDR2 FQNEAQ (reference sequence). This CDR3 has 14 residues. In DNA form, the CDR3 reads TGTGCCAGCAGCTTAAGGCCTGGGGCCAACGTCCTGACTTTC. Protein sequence: CASSLRPGANVLTF.

V is TRBV5-1 and J is TRBJ1-2; TRBD1 aligns across 9 bases. Per the germline V gene, CDR1 is SGHRS and CDR2 is YFSETQ. The V gene end was trimmed by 0 bases and the J gene end by 5 bases; junction bases not matched to a gene: 2. This CDR3 has 14 amino acids. In nucleotides, the CDR3 is TGCGCCAGCAGCTTGGGGGACAGGGAGTATGGCTACACCTTC. Translation: CASSLGDREYGYTF.

The chain combines TRBV28 with TRBJ2-3; D gene ambiguous. This CDR3 is 14 amino acids long. V was shortened by 3 bases and J by 4 bases, with 11 bases between the two germline ends. Germline loops: CDR1 MDHEN, CDR2 SYDVKM. In DNA, the CDR3 is TGTGCCAGCAGTTTGTGGGCCGGTCCAGATACGCAGTATTTT. Translating gives CASSLWAGPDTQYF.

This chain joins TRBV4-1 and TRBJ2-1, with a weak D call TRBD2 (5 bases). This CDR3 has 16 residues. Germline CDR1 and CDR2: MGHRA and YSYEKL. V was shortened by 0 bases and J by 8 bases, with 17 bases between the two germline ends. CDR3: CASSQDRVTGEHEQFF. The CDR3 DNA reads as TGCGCCAGCAGCCAAGATCGGGTGACCGGGGAGCATGAGCAGTTCTTC.

This chain joins TRBV29-1 and TRBJ2-5; possibly TRBD1 or TRBD2 for D (5 bases each). The ends were cut back, 2 bases at V and 3 bases at J, with 10 bases in the middle. The CDR3 totals 13 residues. The germline V gene has CDR1 SQVTM and CDR2 ANQGSEA. CDR3 sequence: CSVESGGEETQYF. The CDR3, as DNA: TGCAGCGTTGAATCTGGGGGAGAAGAGACCCAGTACTTC.

The chain combines TRBV10-3 with TRBJ2-1; D may be TRBD2 (6 bases). The CDR3 loop spans 11 amino acids. Germline values: CDR1 ENHRY, CDR2 SYGVKD. V lost 8 bases and J 4 bases, leaving 6 bases between the germline ends. CDR3 DNA sequence: TGTGCCATCGGGGGGTACAATGAGCAGTTCTTC. Amino acid sequence: CAIGGYNEQFF.

The chain joins TRBV7-3 to TRBJ2-7; 7 bases agree with TRBD1. V shed 5 bases and J 0 bases; nucleotides not matched to a gene: 10. In germline, CDR1 is SGHTA, CDR2 FQGTGA. The CDR3 contains 16 residues. Here the CDR3 reads CASSPMDRSSSYEQYF. DNA of the CDR3: TGTGCCAGCAGCCCAATGGACAGGTCCAGCTCCTACGAGCAGTACTTC.

The CDR3 nucleotides read TGCAGTGCTAGGGTTCCCCCTTATGGCTACACCTTC. Translated: CSARVPPYGYTF. The V gene is TRBV20-1, the J gene TRBJ1-2; no definite D call. The CDR3 length is 12 residues. Germline V lookup: CDR1 DFQATT, CDR2 SNEGSKA (reference sequence). The V end was cut by 3 bases, the J end by 5 bases, with 10 bases between.

The chain carries TRBV20-1 and TRBJ2-2; the match to TRBD2 covers 9 bases. Trimming removed 1 base from V and 3 bases from J; junction bases left unmatched: 6. From germline, CDR1 is DFQATT and CDR2 SNEGSKA (reference sequence). CDR3 length: 16 residues. CDR3 amino acids: CSARGDLAGDTGELFF. Here the CDR3 DNA reads TGCAGTGCTAGAGGGGATTTAGCGGGGGACACCGGGGAGCTGTTTTTT.

The chain employs TRBV28 and TRBJ1-1; 10 bases match TRBD1. The CDR3 extends over 14 amino acids. The J segment lost 11 bases and the V segment lost 7 bases, leaving 13 bases of the junction unmatched. Germline V lookup: CDR1 MDHEN, CDR2 SYDVKM. The CDR3 sequence: CASILSGGQGSAFF. In nucleotides, the CDR3 is TGTGCCAGCATCCTCAGTGGGGGACAGGGGTCGGCTTTCTTT.

This rearrangement joins TRBV20-1 to TRBJ1-2, with D uncertain. Germline V gene sequence: CDR1 DFQATT, CDR2 SNEGSKA (reference sequence). The CDR3 is 13 residues long. With 2 bases removed from V and 4 bases from J, the gap between germline ends came to 11 bases. Here the CDR3 reads CSARNHPPYGYTF. The CDR3 DNA reads TGCAGTGCTAGAAACCACCCCCCCTATGGCTACACCTTC.

The V gene is TRBV23-1, the J gene TRBJ2-7; 7 nucleotides agree with TRBD2. TRBV23-1 is assigned to the ORF class and has an uncertain function. This CDR3 is 16 amino acids long. V shed 3 bases and J 3 bases; nucleotides not matched to a gene: 11. The CDR3 DNA sequence: TGCGCCAGCAGTCATCCCGACACGGGAGGACACTACGAGCAGTACTTC. Its translation is CASSHPDTGGHYEQYF.

This rearrangement joins TRBV3-1 to TRBJ2-2; D gene uncertain. The germline V and J ends were trimmed by 2 bases and 6 bases, with 4 bases remaining between them. The length of the CDR3 is 12 residues. CDR1 is LGHDT and CDR2 is YNNKEL in the germline V gene (reference sequence). The CDR3 bases are TGTGCCAGCAGCCAACCGCCCGGGGAGCTGTTTTTT. Protein product: CASSQPPGELFF.

The chain carries TRBV12-5 and TRBJ1-2; tentative D call: TRBD1 (5 bases). V lost 0 bases, J lost 7 bases, and 15 bases lay in between. Germline CDR1 reads LGHNT; CDR2 reads FRNRAP. This CDR3 has 15 amino acids. In nucleotides, the CDR3 is TGTGCTAGTGGTTTGGTTGGGGCGGCGCCGAGTGGCTACACCTTC. Translated, it gives CASGLVGAAPSGYTF.

DNA of the CDR3: TGTGCCAGCAGTCCGCGGCCTCGGAGCTGGGTCGAAACGCAGTATTTT. This sequence encodes CASSPRPRSWVETQYF. The V gene is TRBV27, the J gene TRBJ2-3; D gene uncertain. In germline, CDR1 is MNHEY, CDR2 SMNVEV (reference sequence). The CDR3 has 16 residues. V shed 5 bases and J shed 9 bases, with 24 bases lying between them.

V is TRBV7-2 and J is TRBJ2-3; weak D call: TRBD2 (6 bases). CDR1 is SGHTA and CDR2 is FQGNSA in the germline V gene. V dropped 1 base and J dropped 1 base, with 9 bases sitting between them. The CDR3 loop spans 15 amino acids. In nucleotides, the CDR3 is TGTGCCAGCAGCTTAGGTAGCGGCCGCACAGATACGCAGTATTTT. This sequence encodes CASSLGSGRTDTQYF.

The chain couples TRBV6-5 to TRBJ1-1; 7 bases align to TRBD1. Trimming took 6 bases from V and 7 from J; bases not matched to a gene: 2. This CDR3 has 11 amino acids. Germline V lookup: CDR1 MNHEY, CDR2 SVGAGI. CDR3 loop: CASSRQGEAFF. CDR3 bases: TGTGCCAGCAGCCGACAGGGTGAAGCTTTCTTT.

Here the CDR3 DNA reads TGCAGCGTTGAAGATCGCCAGGGGACGGAGACCCAGTACTTC. Protein: CSVEDRQGTETQYF. This chain links TRBV29-1 with TRBJ2-5; weak D call: TRBD1 (6 bases). The V end lost 0 bases, the J end lost 5 bases, and 13 bases lay between the germline ends. This CDR3 contains 14 residues. Germline loops: CDR1 SQVTM, CDR2 ANQGSEA.